This TCR beta chain was documented in a study of a mutant IDH1 vaccine in newly diagnosed glioma. Study at large: Beforehand, treatment had been radiotherapy, temozolomide, or both; the majority received both.

V was cut by 4 bases and J by 7 bases, with 9 bases left in between. The CDR3 length is 11 residues. Germline V CDR1 and CDR2: DFQATT, SNEGSKA (reference sequence). The time point denotes: week 11, during vaccination. A single vaccine dose contained 300 ug of mutant IDH1 20-mer peptide, and topical imiquimod was used with it. Generated by immunoSEQ multiplex PCR, the TCRdb table keeps only in-frame clones and is missing some. The data show around 30,000 clones, around 90% seen once. As regards this clone: The antigen remains undetermined.

The chain carries TRBV20-1 and TRBJ2-3; D is unresolved. The material sequenced was PBMCs, taken from a glioma patient whose treatment included an IDH1 peptide vaccine. This clonotype was obtained from a man younger than 35 with glioma. In nucleotides, the CDR3 is TGCAGTGCTACCATTCTTAATACGCAGTATTTT. Its translation: CSATILNTQYF.